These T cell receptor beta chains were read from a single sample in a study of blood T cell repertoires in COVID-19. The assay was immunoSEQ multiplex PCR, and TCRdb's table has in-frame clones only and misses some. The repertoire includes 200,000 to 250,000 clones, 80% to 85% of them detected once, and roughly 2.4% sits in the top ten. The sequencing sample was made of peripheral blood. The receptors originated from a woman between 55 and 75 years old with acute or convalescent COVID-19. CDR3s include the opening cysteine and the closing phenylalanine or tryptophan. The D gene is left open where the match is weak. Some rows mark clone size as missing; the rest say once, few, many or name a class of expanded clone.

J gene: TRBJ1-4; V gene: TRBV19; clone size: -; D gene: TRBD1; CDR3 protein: CAIEGQGREKLFF; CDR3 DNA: TGTGCCATCGAGGGACAGGGACGAGAAAAACTGTTTTTT
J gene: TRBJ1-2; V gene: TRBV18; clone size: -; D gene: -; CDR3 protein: CASSPPRGANYGYTF; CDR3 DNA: TGTGCCAGCTCACCACCACGGGGAGCTAACTATGGCTACACCTTC
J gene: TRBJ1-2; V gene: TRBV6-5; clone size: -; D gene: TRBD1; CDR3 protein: CASSLSRGQGGGYTF; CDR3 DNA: TGTGCCAGCAGCCTAAGTCGGGGACAGGGGGGCGGCTACACCTTC
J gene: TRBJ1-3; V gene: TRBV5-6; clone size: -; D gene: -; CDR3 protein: CASSLPGVGNTIYF; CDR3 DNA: TGTGCCAGCAGCTTACCGGGTGTTGGAAACACCATATATTTT
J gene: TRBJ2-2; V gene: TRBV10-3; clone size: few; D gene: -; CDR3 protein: CATGSRVGTGELFF; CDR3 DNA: TGTGCCACCGGGAGCCGGGTGGGGACCGGGGAGCTGTTTTTT
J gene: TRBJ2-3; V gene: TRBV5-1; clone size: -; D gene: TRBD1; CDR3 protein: CASSLGTGRYTDTQYF; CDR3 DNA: TGCGCCAGCAGCCTGGGGACAGGCAGATACACAGATACGCAGTATTTT
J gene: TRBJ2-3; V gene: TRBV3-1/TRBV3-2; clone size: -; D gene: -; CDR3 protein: CASSKGPTTDTQYF; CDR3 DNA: TGTGCCAGCAGCAAGGGGCCGACGACAGATACGCAGTATTTT
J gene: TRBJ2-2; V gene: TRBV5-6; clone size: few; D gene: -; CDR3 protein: CASSLGGTNTGELFF; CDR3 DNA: TGTGCCAGCAGCTTGGGCGGGACTAACACCGGGGAGCTGTTTTTT
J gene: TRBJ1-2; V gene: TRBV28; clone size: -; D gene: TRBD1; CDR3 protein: CASSFPTGANYGYTF; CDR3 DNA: TGTGCCAGCAGTTTTCCGACAGGGGCGAACTATGGCTACACCTTC
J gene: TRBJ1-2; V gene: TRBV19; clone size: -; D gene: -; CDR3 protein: CASSISAGSYGGYTF; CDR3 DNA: TGTGCCAGTAGTATCTCCGCCGGCTCCTACGGGGGCTACACCTTC
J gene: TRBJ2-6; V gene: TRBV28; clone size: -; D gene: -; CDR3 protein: CASSSSRAGANVLTF; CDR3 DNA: TGTGCCAGCAGCAGCAGCCGGGCTGGGGCCAACGTCCTGACTTTC
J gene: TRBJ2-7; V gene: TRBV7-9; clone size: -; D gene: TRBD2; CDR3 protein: CASSLGHNPSSGYEQYF; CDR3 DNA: TGTGCCAGCAGCTTAGGCCATAACCCCTCTAGCGGCTACGAGCAGTACTTC
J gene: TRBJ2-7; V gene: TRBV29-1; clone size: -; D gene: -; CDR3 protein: CSVEGRGRTEQYF; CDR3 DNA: TGCAGCGTTGAAGGCAGGGGGAGGACCGAGCAGTACTTC
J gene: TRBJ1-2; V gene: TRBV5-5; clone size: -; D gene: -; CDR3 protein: CASSLADGNGYTF; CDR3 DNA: TGTGCCAGCAGCTTGGCCGACGGGAATGGCTACACCTTC
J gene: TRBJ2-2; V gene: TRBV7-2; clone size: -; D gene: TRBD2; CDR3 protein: CASSLGRIPGGRTGELFF; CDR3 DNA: TGTGCCAGCAGCTTGGGGAGAATACCGGGGGGGCGAACCGGGGAGCTGTTTTTT
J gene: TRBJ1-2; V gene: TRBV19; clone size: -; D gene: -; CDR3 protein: CASTDTLGSYGYTF; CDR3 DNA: TGTGCCAGTACCGACACCCTCGGGAGCTATGGCTACACCTTC
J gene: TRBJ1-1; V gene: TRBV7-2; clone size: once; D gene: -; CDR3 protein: CASSFRVTGTEAFF; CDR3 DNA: TGTGCCAGCAGCTTCCGGGTTACGGGGACTGAAGCTTTCTTT
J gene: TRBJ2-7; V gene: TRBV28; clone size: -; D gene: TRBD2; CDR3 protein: CASNPAGGADYEQYF; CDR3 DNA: TGTGCCAGCAACCCAGCGGGGGGGGCAGACTACGAGCAGTACTTC
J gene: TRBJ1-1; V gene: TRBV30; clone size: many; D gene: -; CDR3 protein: CAWSVLGNTEAFF; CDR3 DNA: TGTGCCTGGAGTGTACTCGGGAACACTGAAGCTTTCTTT
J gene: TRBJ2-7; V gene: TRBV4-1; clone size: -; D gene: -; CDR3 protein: CASSQEFAANHYEQYF; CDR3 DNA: TGCGCCAGCAGCCAAGAGTTCGCGGCCAACCACTACGAGCAGTACTTC
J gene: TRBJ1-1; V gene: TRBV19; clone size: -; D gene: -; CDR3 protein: CASSIAWGLWTEAFF; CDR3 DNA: TGTGCCAGTAGTATAGCTTGGGGGCTTTGGACTGAAGCTTTCTTT
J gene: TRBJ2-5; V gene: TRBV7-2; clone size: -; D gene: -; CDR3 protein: CASSLAVTSPEQETQYF; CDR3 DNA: TGTGCCAGCAGCTTAGCTGTGACTAGTCCGGAACAAGAGACCCAGTACTTC
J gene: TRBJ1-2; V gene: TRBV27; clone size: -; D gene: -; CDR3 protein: CASSYTTGGAYGYTF; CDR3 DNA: TGTGCCAGCAGTTATACGACGGGGGGGGCCTATGGCTACACCTTC
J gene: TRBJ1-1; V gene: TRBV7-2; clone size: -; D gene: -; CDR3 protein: CASSTAGTTNTEAFF; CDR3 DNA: TGTGCCAGCAGCACCGCCGGGACAACGAACACTGAAGCTTTCTTT
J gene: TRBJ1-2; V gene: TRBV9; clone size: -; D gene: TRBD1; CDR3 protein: CASSPTGAPYGYTF; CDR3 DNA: TGTGCCAGCAGCCCAACAGGGGCCCCCTATGGCTACACCTTC
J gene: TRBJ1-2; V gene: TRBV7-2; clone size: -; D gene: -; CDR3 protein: CASSSSDSFEIGGYTF; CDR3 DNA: TGTGCCAGCAGCTCCAGCGACAGCTTTGAGATTGGTGGCTACACCTTC
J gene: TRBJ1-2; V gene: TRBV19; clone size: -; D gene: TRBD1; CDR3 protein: CASTKKGTGYGYTF; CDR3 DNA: TGTGCCAGTACTAAAAAAGGGACAGGGTATGGCTACACCTTC
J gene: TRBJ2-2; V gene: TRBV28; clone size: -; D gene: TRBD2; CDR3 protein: CASSLSSGGAWDTGELFF; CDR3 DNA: TGTGCCAGCAGTTTGAGTAGCGGGGGGGCTTGGGACACCGGGGAGCTGTTTTTT
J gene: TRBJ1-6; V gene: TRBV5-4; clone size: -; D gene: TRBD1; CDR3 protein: CASSRGQGAYNSPLHF; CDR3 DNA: TGTGCCAGCAGCAGGGGACAGGGTGCGTATAATTCACCCCTCCACTTT
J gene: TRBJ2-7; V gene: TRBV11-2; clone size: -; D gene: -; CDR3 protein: CASSLGRGYEQYF; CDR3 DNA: TGTGCCAGCAGCTTAGGCAGGGGCTACGAGCAGTACTTC
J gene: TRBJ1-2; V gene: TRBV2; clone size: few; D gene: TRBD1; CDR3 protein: CASSGDRLYGYTF; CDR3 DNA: TGTGCCAGCAGTGGGGACAGACTCTATGGCTACACCTTC
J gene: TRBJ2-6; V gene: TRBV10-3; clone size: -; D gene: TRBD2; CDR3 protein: CAISDGLAGVGANVLTF; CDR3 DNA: TGTGCCATCAGTGATGGACTAGCGGGGGTTGGGGCCAACGTCCTGACTTTC
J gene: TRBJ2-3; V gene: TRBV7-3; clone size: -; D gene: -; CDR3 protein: CASSLFSGINTDTQYF; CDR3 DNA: TGTGCCAGCAGCCTCTTTTCGGGGATCAACACAGATACGCAGTATTTT
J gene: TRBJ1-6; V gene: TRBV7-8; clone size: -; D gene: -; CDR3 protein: CASSPLRFHNSPLHF; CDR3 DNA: TGTGCCAGCAGCCCCCTCAGGTTCCACAATTCACCCCTCCACTTT
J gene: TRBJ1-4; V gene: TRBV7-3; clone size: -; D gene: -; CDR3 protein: CASSLSGTPGEKLFF; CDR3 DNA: TGTGCCAGCAGCTTATCCGGGACTCCCGGTGAAAAACTGTTTTTT
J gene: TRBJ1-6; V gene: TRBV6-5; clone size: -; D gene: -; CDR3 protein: CASTRQEANNSPLHF; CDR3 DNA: TGTGCCAGCACCCGACAGGAGGCAAATAATTCACCCCTCCACTTT
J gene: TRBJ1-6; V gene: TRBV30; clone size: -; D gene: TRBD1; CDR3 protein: CAWGSGQGAYNSPLHF; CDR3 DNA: TGTGCCTGGGGCTCGGGACAGGGGGCGTATAATTCACCCCTCCACTTT
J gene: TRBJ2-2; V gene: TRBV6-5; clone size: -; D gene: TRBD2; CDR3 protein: CASRTSGGAPGELFF; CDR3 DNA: TGTGCCAGCAGGACGAGCGGGGGGGCCCCCGGGGAGCTGTTTTTT
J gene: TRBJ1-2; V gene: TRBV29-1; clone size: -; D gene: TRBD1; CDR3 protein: CSVEDEGDRGYTF; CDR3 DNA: TGCAGCGTTGAAGATGAAGGAGACAGGGGGTACACCTTC
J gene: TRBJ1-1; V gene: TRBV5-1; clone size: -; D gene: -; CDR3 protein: CASSFTGGWQYTEAFF; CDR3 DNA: TGCGCCAGCAGCTTTACGGGGGGCTGGCAGTACACTGAAGCTTTCTTT
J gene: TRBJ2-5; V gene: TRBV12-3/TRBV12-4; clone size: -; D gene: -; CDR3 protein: CASSSQETQYF; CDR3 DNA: TGTGCCAGCAGTTCGCAAGAGACCCAGTACTTC
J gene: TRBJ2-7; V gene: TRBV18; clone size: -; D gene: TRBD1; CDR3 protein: CASSPGDRVFDEQYF; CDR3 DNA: TGTGCCAGCTCACCGGGGGACAGGGTCTTCGACGAGCAGTACTTC
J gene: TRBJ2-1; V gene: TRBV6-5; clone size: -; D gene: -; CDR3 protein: CASSATGSSYNEQFF; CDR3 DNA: TGTGCCAGCAGCGCCACAGGTTCCTCCTACAATGAGCAGTTCTTC
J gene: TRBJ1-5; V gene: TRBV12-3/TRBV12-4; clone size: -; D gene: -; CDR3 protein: CASTSLAQPQHF; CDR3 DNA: TGTGCCAGCACCTCCTTAGCCCAGCCCCAGCATTTT
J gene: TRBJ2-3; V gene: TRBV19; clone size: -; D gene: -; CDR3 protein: CASNQRRNPSTDTQYF; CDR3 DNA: TGTGCCAGTAACCAGCGGCGGAACCCTAGCACAGATACGCAGTATTTT
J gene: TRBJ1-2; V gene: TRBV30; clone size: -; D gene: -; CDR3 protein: CAWTRTPPGVDYGYTF; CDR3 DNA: TGTGCCTGGACTCGAACCCCACCGGGTGTCGACTATGGCTACACCTTC
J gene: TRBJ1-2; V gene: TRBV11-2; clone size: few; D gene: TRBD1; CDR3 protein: CASSPLGGLYGYTF; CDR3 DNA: TGTGCCAGCAGCCCCTTAGGGGGCCTCTATGGCTACACCTTC
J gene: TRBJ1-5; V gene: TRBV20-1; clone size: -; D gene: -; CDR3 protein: CSAGGSRDQPQHF; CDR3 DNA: TGCAGTGCTGGTGGTTCACGGGATCAGCCCCAGCATTTT
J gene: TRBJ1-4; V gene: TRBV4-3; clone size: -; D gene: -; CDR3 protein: CASSQERVREKLFF; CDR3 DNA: TGCGCCAGCAGCCAAGAGAGGGTTAGGGAAAAACTGTTTTTT
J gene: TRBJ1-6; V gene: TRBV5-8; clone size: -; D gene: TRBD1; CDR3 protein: CASSLQGPNSPLHF; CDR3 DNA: TGTGCCAGCAGCCTACAGGGGCCTAATTCACCCCTCCACTTT
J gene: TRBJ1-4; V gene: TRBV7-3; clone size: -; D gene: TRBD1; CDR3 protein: CASSSWRGQGIGEKLFF; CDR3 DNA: TGTGCCAGCAGCTCCTGGAGGGGACAGGGGATTGGAGAAAAACTGTTTTTT
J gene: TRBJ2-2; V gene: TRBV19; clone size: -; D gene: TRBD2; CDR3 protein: CASSMLAGGPNTGELFF; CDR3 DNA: TGTGCCAGTAGTATGCTAGCGGGGGGCCCGAACACCGGGGAGCTGTTTTTT